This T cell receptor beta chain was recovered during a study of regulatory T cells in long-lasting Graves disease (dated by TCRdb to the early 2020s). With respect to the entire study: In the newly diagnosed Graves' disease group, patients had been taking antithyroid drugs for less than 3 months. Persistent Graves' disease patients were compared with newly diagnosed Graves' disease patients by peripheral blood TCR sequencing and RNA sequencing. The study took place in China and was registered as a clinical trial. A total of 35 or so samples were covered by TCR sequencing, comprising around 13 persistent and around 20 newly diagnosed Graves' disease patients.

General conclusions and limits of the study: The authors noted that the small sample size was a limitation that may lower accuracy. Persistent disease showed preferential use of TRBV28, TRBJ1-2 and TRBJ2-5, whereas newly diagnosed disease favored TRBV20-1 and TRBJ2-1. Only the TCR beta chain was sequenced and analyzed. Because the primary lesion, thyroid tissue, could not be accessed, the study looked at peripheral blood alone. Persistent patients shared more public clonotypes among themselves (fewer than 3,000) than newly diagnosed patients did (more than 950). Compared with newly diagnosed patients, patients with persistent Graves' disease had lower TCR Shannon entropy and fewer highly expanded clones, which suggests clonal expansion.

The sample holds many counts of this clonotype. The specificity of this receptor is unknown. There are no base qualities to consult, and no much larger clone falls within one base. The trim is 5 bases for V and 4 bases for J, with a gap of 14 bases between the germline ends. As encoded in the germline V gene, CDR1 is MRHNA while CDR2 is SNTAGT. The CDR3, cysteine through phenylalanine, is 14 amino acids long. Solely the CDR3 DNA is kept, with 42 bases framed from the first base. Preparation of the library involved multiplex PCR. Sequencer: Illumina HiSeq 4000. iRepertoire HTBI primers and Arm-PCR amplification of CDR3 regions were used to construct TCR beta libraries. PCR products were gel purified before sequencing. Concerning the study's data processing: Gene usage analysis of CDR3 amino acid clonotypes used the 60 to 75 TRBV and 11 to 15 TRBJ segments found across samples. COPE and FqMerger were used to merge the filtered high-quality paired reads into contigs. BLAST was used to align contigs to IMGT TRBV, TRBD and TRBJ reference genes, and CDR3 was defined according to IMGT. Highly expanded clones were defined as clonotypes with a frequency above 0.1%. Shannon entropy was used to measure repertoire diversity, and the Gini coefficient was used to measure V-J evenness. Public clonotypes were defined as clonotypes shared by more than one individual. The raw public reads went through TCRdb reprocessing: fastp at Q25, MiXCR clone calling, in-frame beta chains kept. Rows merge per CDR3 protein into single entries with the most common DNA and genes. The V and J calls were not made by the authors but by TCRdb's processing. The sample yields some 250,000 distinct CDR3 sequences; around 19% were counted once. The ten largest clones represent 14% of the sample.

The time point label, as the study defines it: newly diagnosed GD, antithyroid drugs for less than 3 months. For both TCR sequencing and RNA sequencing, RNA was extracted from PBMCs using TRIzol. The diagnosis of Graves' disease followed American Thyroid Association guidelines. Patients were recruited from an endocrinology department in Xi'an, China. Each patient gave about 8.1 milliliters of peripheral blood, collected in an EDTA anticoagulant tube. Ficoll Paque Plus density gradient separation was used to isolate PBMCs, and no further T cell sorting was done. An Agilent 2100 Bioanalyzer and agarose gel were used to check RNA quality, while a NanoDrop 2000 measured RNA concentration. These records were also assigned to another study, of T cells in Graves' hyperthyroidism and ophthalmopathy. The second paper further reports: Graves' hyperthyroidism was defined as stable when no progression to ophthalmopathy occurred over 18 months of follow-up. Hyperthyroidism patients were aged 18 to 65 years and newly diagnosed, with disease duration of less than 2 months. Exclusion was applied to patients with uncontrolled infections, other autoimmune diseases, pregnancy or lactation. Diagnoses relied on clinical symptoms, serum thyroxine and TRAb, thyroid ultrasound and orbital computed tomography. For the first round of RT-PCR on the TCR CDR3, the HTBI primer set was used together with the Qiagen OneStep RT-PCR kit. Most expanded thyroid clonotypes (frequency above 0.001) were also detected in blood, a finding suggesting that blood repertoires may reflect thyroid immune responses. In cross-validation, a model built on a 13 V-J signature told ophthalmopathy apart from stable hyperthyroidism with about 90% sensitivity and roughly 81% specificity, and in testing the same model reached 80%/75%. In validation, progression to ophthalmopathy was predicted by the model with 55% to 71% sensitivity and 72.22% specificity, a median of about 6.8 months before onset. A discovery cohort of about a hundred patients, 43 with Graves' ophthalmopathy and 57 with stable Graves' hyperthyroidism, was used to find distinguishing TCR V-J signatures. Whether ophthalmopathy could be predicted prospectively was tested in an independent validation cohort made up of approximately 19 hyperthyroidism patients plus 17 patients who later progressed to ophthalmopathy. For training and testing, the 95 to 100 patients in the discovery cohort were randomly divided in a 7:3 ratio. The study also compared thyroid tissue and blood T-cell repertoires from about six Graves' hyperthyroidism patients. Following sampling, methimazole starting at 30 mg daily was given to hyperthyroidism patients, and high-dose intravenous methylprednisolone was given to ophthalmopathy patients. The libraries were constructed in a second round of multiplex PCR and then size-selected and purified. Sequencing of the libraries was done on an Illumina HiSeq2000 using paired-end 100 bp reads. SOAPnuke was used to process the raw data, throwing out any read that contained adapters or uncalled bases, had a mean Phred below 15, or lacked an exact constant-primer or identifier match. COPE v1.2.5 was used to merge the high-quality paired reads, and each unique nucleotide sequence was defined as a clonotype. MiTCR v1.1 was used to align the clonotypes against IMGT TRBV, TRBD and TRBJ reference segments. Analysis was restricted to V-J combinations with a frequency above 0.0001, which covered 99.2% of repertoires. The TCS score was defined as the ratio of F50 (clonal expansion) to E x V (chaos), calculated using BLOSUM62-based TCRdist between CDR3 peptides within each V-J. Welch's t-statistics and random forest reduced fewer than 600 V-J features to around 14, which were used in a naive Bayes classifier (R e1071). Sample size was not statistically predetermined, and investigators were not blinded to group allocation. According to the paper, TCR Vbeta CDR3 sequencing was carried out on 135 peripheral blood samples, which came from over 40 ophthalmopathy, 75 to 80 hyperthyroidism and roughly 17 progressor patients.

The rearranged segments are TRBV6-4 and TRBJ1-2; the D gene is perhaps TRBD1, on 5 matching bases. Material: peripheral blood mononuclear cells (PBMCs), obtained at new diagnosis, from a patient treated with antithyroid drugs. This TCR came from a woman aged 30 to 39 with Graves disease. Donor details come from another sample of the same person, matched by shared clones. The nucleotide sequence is TGTGCCAGCAGTCAGTATTCGGGGGGCTATGGCTACACCTTC. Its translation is CASSQYSGGYGYTF.